These 15 T cell receptor beta chains originate from one sample sequenced in a study of cytomegalovirus exposure and HLA in healthy donors. The PCR made use of 60 Vbeta and 13 Jbeta primers. Some clones are missing from TCRdb's copy, which holds only in-frame ones; the method was immunoSEQ multiplex PCR. This sample has roughly 220,000 clones, with approximately 81% found just once. Source material: PBMCs. The receptor source for this set is a man aged 25 to 45 in good health and CMV-seronegative.

The CDR3 DNA reads TGTGCCAGCAGATACACGTGGTTTCTTAGAAACACCATATATTTT. Translated: CASRYTWFLRNTIYF. V gene TRBV25-1 combines with J gene TRBJ1-3; D ambiguous. V dropped 6 bases and J dropped 5 bases, with 17 bases sitting between them. Germline V gene data show CDR1 as MGHDK and CDR2 as SYGVNS. CDR3 length: 15 amino acids.

The chain employs TRBV19 and TRBJ1-2; tentative D call: TRBD1 (6 bases). V dropped 7 bases and J dropped 4 bases, with 16 bases sitting between them. The germline V gene has CDR1 LNHDA and CDR2 SQIVND (reference sequence). This CDR3 region has 14 residues. The DNA for the CDR3 is TGTGCCAGTACCGGGACGGCAGGGGTCTATGGCTACACCTTC. It encodes CASTGTAGVYGYTF.

This chain uses TRBV21-1 with TRBJ1-2; the table names TRBD1, a call not compared with the DNA. TRBV21-1 is a documented pseudogene. The CDR3 extends over 12 amino acids. This CDR3 is CASSTGQYGYTF. For the CDR3, the DNA is TGTGCCAGCAGCACAGGACAGTATGGCTACACCTTC.

This clone occurred once. The CDR3 DNA reads as TGTGCCAGCAGCGTAGGAGGGGGCGAGGGCACTGAAGCTTTCTTT. It yields the protein CASSVGGGEGTEAFF. The J gene is TRBJ1-1, the V gene TRBV9; 7 bases match TRBD1. The J segment lost 4 bases and the V segment lost 0 bases, leaving 6 bases of the junction unmatched. Germline V gives CDR1 SGDLS, CDR2 YYNGEE. The CDR3 extends over 15 amino acids.

This sequence joins TRBV4-3 and TRBJ1-2; 7 bases are shared with TRBD1. The CDR3 contains 17 residues. V lost 2 bases to trimming and J lost 3 bases; unmatched junction nucleotides: 12. Per the germline V gene, CDR1 is LGHNA and CDR2 is YSLEER. CDR3 coding DNA: TGCGCCAGCAGCCAAAGAGGGTGGGAAGGGGGCTACTATGGCTACACCTTC. Translation: CASSQRGWEGGYYGYTF.

V is TRBV25-1 and J is TRBJ2-5, with no clear D. The tail of the sequence fits TRBJ2-7 better, so the J call may be wrong. This CDR3 is 13 amino acids long. Germline lookup yields CDR1 MGHDK and CDR2 SYGVNS. The CDR3 loop reads CASSEFGEFEQYF. The CDR3 DNA reads as TGTGCCAGCAGTGAATTTGGAGAATTCGAGCAGTACTTC.

The rearrangement joins TRBV6-5 to TRBJ1-1; the match to TRBD1 covers 9 bases. The CDR3 is 12 amino acids. Trimming took 10 bases from V and 10 from J; bases not matched to a gene: 10. Germline V lookup: CDR1 MNHEY, CDR2 SVGAGI. The CDR3 spells CATSDRGETAFF. In DNA, the CDR3 is TGTGCCACTTCGGACAGGGGAGAGACAGCTTTCTTT.

A remark on this clone: One end of the junction varies from germline; a read error may be responsible. V is TRBV7-9 and J is TRBJ2-3; 7 nucleotides align to TRBD1. CDR1 SEHNR and CDR2 FQNEAQ come from the germline V gene (reference sequence). The CDR3 contains 11 residues. The CDR3 bases are TGTTCCAGCACAGGGGCAGATACGCAGTATTTT. As protein: CSSTGADTQYF.

V and J are TRBV15 and TRBJ2-5; tentative D call: TRBD1 (7 bases). The assigned J gene may be wrong: the sequence end matches TRBJ2-7 better. The length of the CDR3 is 13 residues. Germline CDR1 is LNHNV and CDR2 is YYDKDF (reference sequence). The CDR3 region is CATSRRDSSEQYF. CDR3 nucleotides: TGTGCCACCAGCAGGCGGGACAGTTCCGAGCAGTACTTC.

This rearrangement joins TRBV19 to TRBJ1-1; D possibly corresponds to TRBD1 (6 bases). Trimming took off 3 bases at V and 3 bases at J, with 8 bases between the two ends. Germline V gene lookup returns CDR1 LNHDA and CDR2 SQIVND (reference sequence). The CDR3 length is 13 residues. The DNA for the CDR3 is TGTGCCAGTAGTATTAAGGGGGACACTGAAGCTTTCTTT. Translation: CASSIKGDTEAFF.

The rearrangement joins TRBV19 to TRBJ2-1; D call uncertain. Germline assignment: CDR1 LNHDA and CDR2 SQIVND (reference sequence). Trimming cost V 5 bases and J 6 bases, with 11 bases left between them. This CDR3 comprises 13 residues. The CDR3 protein is CASSLPSGNEQFF. CDR3 in DNA: TGTGCCAGTAGTCTCCCCTCAGGCAATGAGCAGTTCTTC.

This chain connects TRBV4-2 to TRBJ1-2, with unresolved D. Trimming took off 0 bases at V and 4 bases at J, with 15 bases between the two ends. This CDR3 contains 16 residues. Germline V gene sequence: CDR1 LGHNA, CDR2 YNFKEQ. The CDR3: CASSQESLGSSYGYTF. CDR3 sequence (DNA): TGTGCCAGCAGCCAAGAAAGTTTGGGCAGCTCCTATGGCTACACCTTC.

J is TRBJ1-1 and V is TRBV19; no clear D gene. The CDR3 is 13 residues long. Germline V gene sequence: CDR1 LNHDA, CDR2 SQIVND (reference sequence). Trimming left V 1 base short and J 2 bases short, with 5 bases between. CDR3 sequence reads: CASSIVRNTEAFF. The CDR3 region has the DNA TGTGCCAGTAGTATAGTGCGCAACACTGAAGCTTTCTTT. Full variable domain (outside the CDR3, taken from reference TRBV19 and TRBJ1-1): DGGITQSPKYLFRKEGQNVTLSCEQNLNHDAMYWYRQDPGQGLRLIYYSQIVNDFQKGDIAEGYSVSREKKESFPLTVTSAQKNPTAFYLCASSIVRNTEAFFGQGTRLTVV.

The chain employs TRBV28 and TRBJ2-3; 16 bases are a match to TRBD2. Germline trimming cut 5 bases from V and 1 base from J; bases unmatched to any gene: 9. This CDR3 has 19 amino acids. The germline CDR1 and CDR2 sequences are MDHEN and SYDVKM. CDR3 sequence: CASSGTPGLAGGRTDTQYF. The DNA of the CDR3 is TGTGCCAGCAGTGGTACTCCGGGACTAGCGGGGGGGCGCACAGATACGCAGTATTTT.

In its sample, this clone was seen a few times. V is TRBV29-1 and J is TRBJ2-5, with D maybe TRBD2 (6 bases). The CDR3 is 12 amino acids. V was clipped by 3 bases and J by 4 bases, with 9 bases between them. Germline V lookup: CDR1 SQVTM, CDR2 ANQGSEA. CDR3 protein: CSVEVGGETQYF. The CDR3 bases are TGCAGCGTTGAGGTGGGAGGAGAGACCCAGTACTTC.